The 13 T cell receptor beta chains listed next were all sequenced from one sample in a study of cytomegalovirus exposure and HLA in healthy donors (dated by TCRdb to the late 2010s). The library came from the immunoSEQ multiplex PCR assay. For the multiplex PCR, a mixture combining 60 forward primers for TCR Vbeta segments and 13 reverse primers for TCR Jbeta segments was used. As stored in TCRdb, this immuneACCESS dataset retains in-frame rearrangements with V and J assigned. A fraction of the clones does not appear; measured against another copy, unresolved V genes explain less than half of the discrepancy, and the remainder lacks a known reason. This sample lists 150,000 to 200,000 clones; around 85% were detected once. Under 0.95% of the sample rests with the top ten. The specimen was PBMCs. These receptor sequences come from a woman aged 25-40 years in good health and CMV-seronegative.

Details on this clone: A read error may account for a junction end that differs from germline. The rearrangement links TRBV29-1 to TRBJ2-3, with 7 bases identical to TRBD1. There are 12 residues in the CDR3. The germline gives CDR1 SQVTM, CDR2 ANQGSEA. The CDR3 DNA follows: TGCATCGTTAAAAGGGGGCCAGATACGCAGTATTTT. Amino acid sequence: CIVKRGPDTQYF.

This clone was seen a few times. This chain uses TRBV2 with TRBJ1-5; D ambiguous. Germline loops: CDR1 SNHLY, CDR2 FYNNEI. V lost 7 bases, J lost 0 bases, and 7 bases lay in between. The CDR3 consists of 13 residues. The CDR3 nucleotides are TGTGCCAGCAAGTACAGTAGCAATCAGCCCCAGCATTTT. Its translation: CASKYSSNQPQHF.

This chain uses TRBV5-6 with TRBJ2-3; possibly TRBD1 for D (5 bases). Looked up from germline, CDR1 is SGHDT and CDR2 is YYEEEE. The length of the CDR3 is 15 residues. V was clipped by 0 bases and J by 0 bases, with 8 bases between them. The CDR3 nucleotides read TGTGCCAGCAGCTTGGACAGGAGAAGCACAGATACGCAGTATTTT. Amino acids: CASSLDRRSTDTQYF.

The chain recombines TRBV7-6 with TRBJ1-4; maybe TRBD1 (5 bases). Germline-derived CDR1 and CDR2 are SGHVS and FNYEAQ. V was pared by 3 bases and J by 2 bases, with 7 bases between. The CDR3 runs to 14 residues. The CDR3 DNA reads as TGTGCCAGCAGCTTCGCAGGGACTAATGAAAAACTGTTTTTT. Protein product: CASSFAGTNEKLFF.

The chain employs TRBV2 and TRBJ1-5, with TRBD1 as a possible D gene (6 bases). Germline V CDR1 and CDR2: SNHLY, FYNNEI. The V end was cut by 5 bases, the J end by 5 bases, with 10 bases between. This CDR3 region has 13 residues. CDR3 loop: CASSQDSHQPQHF. Written as DNA, the CDR3 is TGTGCCAGCAGTCAGGACAGCCATCAGCCCCAGCATTTT. Combining the CDR3 with reference TRBV2 and TRBJ1-5 gives the whole variable domain EPEVTQTPSHQVTQMGQEVILRCVPISNHLYFYWYRQILGQKVEFLVSFYNNEISEKSEIFDDQFSVERPDGSNFTLKIRSTKLEDSAMYFCASSQDSHQPQHFGDGTRLSIL.

The rearrangement uses TRBV7-9 and TRBJ1-2, with D perhaps matching TRBD1 (6 bases). Trimming pared 1 base from V and 5 bases from J, leaving 14 bases between. This CDR3 region has 15 residues. Germline CDR1 is SEHNR and CDR2 is FQNEAQ (reference sequence). This chain's CDR3 is CASSLEIQGGYGYTF. The CDR3 DNA reads TGTGCCAGCAGCTTAGAGATACAGGGCGGGTATGGCTACACCTTC.

CDR3 nucleotide sequence: TGTGCCAGCAGTGTTCGACAGGGAACCTACACAGATACGCAGTATTTT. It translates to CASSVRQGTYTDTQYF. This chain joins TRBV6-1 and TRBJ2-3; 7 bases agree with TRBD1. The CDR3 consists of 16 residues. V was pared by 4 bases and J by 2 bases, with 9 bases of the junction left unmatched. Germline CDR1 and CDR2: MNHNS and SASEGT.

The chain has TRBV28 and TRBJ2-7; D remains ambiguous. Trimming removed 7 bases at V and 2 bases at J, with 12 bases between. Germline CDR1 reads MDHEN; CDR2 reads SYDVKM. The CDR3 is 13 amino acids. CDR3: CASTPGGPYEQYF. CDR3 nucleotide sequence: TGTGCCAGCACCCCCGGTGGGCCCTACGAGCAGTACTTC.

Concerning this clone: The sample has other DNA sequences that encode this CDR3 too. The CDR3 bases are TGTGCCAGTAGTGCAGGGACAGGGGGCAATCAGCCCCAGCATTTT. Its translation: CASSAGTGGNQPQHF. The chain links TRBV19 to TRBJ1-5; 10 bases agree with TRBD1. This CDR3 comprises 15 residues. J gave up 2 bases and V 5 bases, and 3 bases lay outside the gene matches. Looked up from germline, CDR1 is LNHDA and CDR2 is SQIVND (reference sequence).

The chain joins TRBV6-1 to TRBJ2-3, with TRBD2 as a possible D gene (6 bases). Germline CDR1 is MNHNS and CDR2 is SASEGT. There are 16 residues in the CDR3. V was cut by 0 bases and J by 7 bases, with 17 bases left in between. The CDR3 DNA follows: TGTGCCAGCAGTGAAGCGGCTTACGGGAGCGGCAATACGCAGTATTTT. Its protein is CASSEAAYGSGNTQYF.

The chain links TRBV4-3 to TRBJ1-2, with D possibly TRBD1 on 6 matching bases. Per germline, CDR1 LGHNA and CDR2 YSLEER. This CDR3 is built from 16 residues. Trimming removed 0 bases from V and 2 bases from J, with 13 bases in between. The CDR3 DNA reads as TGCGCCAGCAGCCAAGACTTCAGGGGTGCAAACTATGGCTACACCTTC. Translated, it gives CASSQDFRGANYGYTF.

The chain links TRBV4-1 to TRBJ2-2, with D uncertain. The CDR3 totals 17 residues. V lost 4 bases and J lost 1, with 16 bases in between. The V gene's germline CDR1 is MGHRA and CDR2 YSYEKL. The CDR3 sequence is CASSLAPIPGNTGELFF. The CDR3 coding sequence is TGCGCCAGCAGCCTTGCGCCCATCCCGGGGAACACCGGGGAGCTGTTTTTT.

J is TRBJ2-7 and V is TRBV9; possible D gene TRBD2, 5 bases. Germline V gene sequence: CDR1 SGDLS, CDR2 YYNGEE. V lost 4 bases and J lost 1, with 18 bases in between. The CDR3 is 16 residues long. The CDR3 protein is CASSPPAGSESYEQYF. CDR3 coding DNA: TGTGCCAGCAGCCCCCCCGCTGGGAGCGAATCCTACGAGCAGTACTTC.